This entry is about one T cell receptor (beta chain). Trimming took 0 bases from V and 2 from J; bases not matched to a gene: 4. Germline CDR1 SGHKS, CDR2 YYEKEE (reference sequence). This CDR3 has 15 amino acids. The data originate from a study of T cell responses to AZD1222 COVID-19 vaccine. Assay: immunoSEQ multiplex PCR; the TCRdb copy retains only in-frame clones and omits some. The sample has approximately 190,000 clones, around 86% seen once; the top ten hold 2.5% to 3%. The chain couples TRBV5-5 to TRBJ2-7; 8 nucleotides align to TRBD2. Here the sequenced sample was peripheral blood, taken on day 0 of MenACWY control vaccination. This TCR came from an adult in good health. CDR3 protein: CASSLEKLAAYEQYF. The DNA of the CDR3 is TGTGCCAGCAGCTTGGAGAAACTAGCGGCCTACGAGCAGTACTTC.